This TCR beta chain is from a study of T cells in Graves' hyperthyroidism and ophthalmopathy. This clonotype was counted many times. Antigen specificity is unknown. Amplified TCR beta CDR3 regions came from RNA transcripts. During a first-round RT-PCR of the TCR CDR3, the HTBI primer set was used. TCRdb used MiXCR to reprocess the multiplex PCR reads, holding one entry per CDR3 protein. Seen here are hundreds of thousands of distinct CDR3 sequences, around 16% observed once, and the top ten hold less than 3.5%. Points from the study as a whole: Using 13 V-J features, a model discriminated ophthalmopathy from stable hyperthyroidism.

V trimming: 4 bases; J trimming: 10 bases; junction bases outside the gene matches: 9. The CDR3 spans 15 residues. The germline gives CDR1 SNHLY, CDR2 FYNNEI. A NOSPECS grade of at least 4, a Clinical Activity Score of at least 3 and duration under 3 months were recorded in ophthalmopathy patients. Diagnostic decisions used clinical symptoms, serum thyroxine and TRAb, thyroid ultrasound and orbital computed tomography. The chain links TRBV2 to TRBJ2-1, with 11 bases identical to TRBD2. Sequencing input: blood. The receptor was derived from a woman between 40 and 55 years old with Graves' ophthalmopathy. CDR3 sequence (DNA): TGTGCCAGCAGTGGTATTAGCGGGAGGGCCGTGGAGCAGTTCTTC. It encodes CASSGISGRAVEQFF.